This passage covers 14 T cell receptor beta chains from one sample sequenced in a study of blood T cell repertoires in COVID-19. Profiled with immunoSEQ multiplex PCR; TCRdb holds only in-frame clones, not every one. The data contain 290,000 or so clones, around nine tenths of them singletons. The specimen was peripheral blood. Receptors were obtained from a man between 65 and 85 years old with acute or convalescent COVID-19.

DNA of the CDR3: TGTGCCAGTAGCCTCGGGGGGGCCCGCTCCTACGAGCAGTACTTC. Translating it yields CASSLGGARSYEQYF. This chain joins TRBV19 and TRBJ2-7; the match to TRBD2 covers 8 bases. With V trimmed by 6 bases and J by 0 bases, 7 bases remained unmatched. The CDR3 totals 15 residues. CDR1 LNHDA and CDR2 SQIVND come from the germline V gene (reference sequence).

J is TRBJ1-5 and V is TRBV27; a weak D match, TRBD1 (5 bases). Germline assignment: CDR1 MNHEY and CDR2 SMNVEV (reference sequence). The CDR3 is made up of 15 amino acids. Trimming left V 3 bases short and J 7 bases short, with 16 bases between. The CDR3: CASSFLGVGGQPQHF. DNA of the CDR3: TGTGCCAGCAGTTTTTTAGGGGTCGGCGGCCAGCCCCAGCATTTT.

The genes are TRBV19 and TRBJ2-7; D not certain. Germline-derived CDR1 and CDR2 are LNHDA and SQIVND (reference sequence). Between the trimmed V and J ends, which lost 5 bases and 6 bases, there was a span of 17 bases. The CDR3 totals 14 residues. CDR3 region: CASSESTGPGEQYF. Written as DNA, the CDR3 is TGTGCCAGTAGTGAGTCAACGGGTCCTGGCGAGCAGTACTTC.

This clone was found once. The gene calls are TRBV3-1 (or the pseudogene TRBV3-2) and TRBJ2-3; no clear D. This CDR3 is 13 amino acids long. CDR1 and CDR2 (germline): LGHDT, YNNKEL (reference sequence). Trimming removed 1 base from V and 4 bases from J, with 6 bases in between. This CDR3 reads CASSQVRSDTQYF. CDR3 bases: TGTGCCAGCAGCCAAGTGCGCTCAGATACGCAGTATTTT.

V usage is TRBV5-1 and J usage is TRBJ2-3; 8 bases match TRBD1. This CDR3 is 13 amino acids long. V lost 4 bases and J lost 3; bases outside the gene matches: 1. Germline CDR1 and CDR2: SGHRS and YFSETQ. CDR3 bases: TGCGCCAGCAGCCGGGACAGGACAGATACGCAGTATTTT. Its protein is CASSRDRTDTQYF.

The rearrangement links TRBV28 to TRBJ1-6, with D perhaps TRBD1 (5 bases). Per germline, CDR1 MDHEN and CDR2 SYDVKM. The CDR3 contains 15 residues. Between the trimmed V and J ends, which lost 3 bases and 5 bases, there was a span of 11 bases. The CDR3 spells CASSFPGIDNSPLHF. The CDR3 bases are TGTGCCAGCAGTTTCCCAGGGATCGATAATTCACCCCTCCACTTT.

The chain couples TRBV11-2 to TRBJ2-5; TRBD1 matches at 9 bases. The germline V gene encodes CDR1 SGHAT and CDR2 FQNNGV. V was pared by 5 bases and J by 4 bases, with 8 bases of the junction left unmatched. This CDR3 is 15 amino acids long. CDR3 nucleotide sequence: TGTGCCAGCAGCGCTCGGACAGGGGCCCCAGAGACCCAGTACTTC. This translates into CASSARTGAPETQYF.

The rearrangement uses TRBV19 and TRBJ1-3; 8 bases line up with TRBD1. The trim removed 5 bases at V and 9 bases at J, leaving 9 bases unmatched. Germline values: CDR1 LNHDA, CDR2 SQIVND (reference sequence). This CDR3 contains 14 residues. The CDR3 loop reads CASSPTGVVGTIYF. CDR3 sequence (DNA): TGTGCCAGTAGTCCGACAGGGGTGGTCGGCACCATATATTTT.

This clone turned up a few times. The rearrangement links TRBV3-1 (or the pseudogene TRBV3-2) to TRBJ2-1, with D possibly being TRBD2 (7 bases). Per the germline V gene, CDR1 is LGHDT and CDR2 is YNNKEL (reference sequence). Trimming removed 8 bases from V and 8 bases from J, with 19 bases in between. This CDR3 comprises 14 residues. The CDR3 protein is CASGPPRGGDEQFF. CDR3 DNA: TGTGCCAGCGGGCCACCGAGGGGGGGCGATGAGCAGTTCTTC.

The rearrangement links TRBV6-7 to TRBJ2-1; the match to TRBD2 covers 7 bases. TRBV6-7 is an ORF, with its function uncertain. The CDR3 extends over 17 amino acids. V was pared by 6 bases and J by 8 bases, with 19 bases of the junction left unmatched. The DNA of the CDR3 is TGTGCCAGCAGCCTGACACATCGGGACTATGGGCAGTATGAGCAGTTCTTC. Its translation: CASSLTHRDYGQYEQFF.

This chain uses TRBV6-5 with TRBJ1-1; D may be TRBD1 (6 bases). The CDR3 spans 14 residues. The germline V gene has CDR1 MNHEY and CDR2 SVGAGI. V was clipped by 4 bases and J by 7 bases, with 16 bases between them. CDR3 DNA: TGTGCCAGCAGTTTCCAAGGGGGGGGACTTGAAGCTTTCTTT. This codes for CASSFQGGGLEAFF.

The chain combines TRBV9 with TRBJ2-1; maybe TRBD2 (5 bases). The CDR3 covers 16 residues. CDR1 and CDR2 (germline): SGDLS, YYNGEE. Trimming removed 0 bases from V and 2 bases from J, with 12 bases in between. DNA for the CDR3: TGTGCCAGCAGCGTAGACGGGGTCCGCGCCTACAATGAGCAGTTCTTC. The encoded protein is CASSVDGVRAYNEQFF.

This chain joins TRBV4-3 and TRBJ1-4, with D unclear. The germline V and J ends were trimmed by 0 bases and 8 bases, with 13 bases remaining between them. CDR1 is LGHNA and CDR2 is YSLEER in the germline V gene. The CDR3 has 15 residues. The CDR3 coding sequence is TGCGCCAGCAGCCAAGAAAACAGAATCGACGAAAAACTGTTTTTT. Residues: CASSQENRIDEKLFF.

This rearrangement joins TRBV4-1 to TRBJ2-5, with 8 bases that match TRBD2. Germline CDR1 reads MGHRA; CDR2 reads YSYEKL. CDR3 length equals 13 residues. Trimming at V came to 5 bases and at J to 3 bases, leaving 2 bases not matched to a gene. CDR3 coding DNA: TGCGCCAGCAGCGCGCGGGGGGAAGAGACCCAGTACTTC. It codes for CASSARGEETQYF.